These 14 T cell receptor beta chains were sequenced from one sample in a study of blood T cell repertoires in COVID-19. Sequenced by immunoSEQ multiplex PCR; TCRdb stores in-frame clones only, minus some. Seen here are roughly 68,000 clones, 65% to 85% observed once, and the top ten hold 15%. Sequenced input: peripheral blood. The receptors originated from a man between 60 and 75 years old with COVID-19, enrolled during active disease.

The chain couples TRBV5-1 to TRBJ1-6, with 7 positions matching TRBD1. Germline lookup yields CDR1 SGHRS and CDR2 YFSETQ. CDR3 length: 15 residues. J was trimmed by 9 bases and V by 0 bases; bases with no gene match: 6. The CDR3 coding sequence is TGCGCCAGCAGCTTGGAAAACAGGGGAGGTTCACCCCTCCACTTT. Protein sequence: CASSLENRGGSPLHF.

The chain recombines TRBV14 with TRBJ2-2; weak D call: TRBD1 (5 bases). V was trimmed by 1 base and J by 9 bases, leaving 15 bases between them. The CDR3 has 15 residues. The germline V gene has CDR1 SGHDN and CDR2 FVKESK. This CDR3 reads CASSQGRRGGRELFF. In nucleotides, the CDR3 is TGTGCCAGCAGCCAAGGCCGAAGGGGTGGGCGGGAGCTGTTTTTT.

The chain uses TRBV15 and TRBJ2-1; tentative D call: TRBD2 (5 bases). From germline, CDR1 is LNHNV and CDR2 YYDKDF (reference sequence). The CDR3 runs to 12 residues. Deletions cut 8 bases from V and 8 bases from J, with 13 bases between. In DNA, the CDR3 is TGTGCCACCGGACTCTTCTCCGATGAGCAGTTCTTC. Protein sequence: CATGLFSDEQFF.

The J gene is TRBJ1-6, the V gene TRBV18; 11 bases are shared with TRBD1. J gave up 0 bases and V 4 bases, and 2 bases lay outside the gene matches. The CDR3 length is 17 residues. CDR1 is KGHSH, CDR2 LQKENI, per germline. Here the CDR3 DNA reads TGTGCCAGCTCACGGGACAGGGGGAGCTCCTATAATTCACCCCTCCACTTT. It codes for CASSRDRGSSYNSPLHF.

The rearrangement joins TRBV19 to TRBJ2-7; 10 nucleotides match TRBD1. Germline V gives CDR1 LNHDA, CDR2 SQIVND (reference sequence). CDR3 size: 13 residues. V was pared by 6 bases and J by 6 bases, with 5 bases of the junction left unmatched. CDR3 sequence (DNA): TGTGCCAGTAGCAGACAGGGGGCACGCGAGCAGTACTTC. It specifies CASSRQGAREQYF.

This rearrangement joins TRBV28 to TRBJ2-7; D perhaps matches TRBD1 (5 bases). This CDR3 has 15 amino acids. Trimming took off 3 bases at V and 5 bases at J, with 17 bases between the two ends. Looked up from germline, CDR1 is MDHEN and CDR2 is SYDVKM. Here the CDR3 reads CASSLGPSLLNEQYF. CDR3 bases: TGTGCCAGCAGTTTGGGGCCTTCTTTGCTCAACGAGCAGTACTTC.

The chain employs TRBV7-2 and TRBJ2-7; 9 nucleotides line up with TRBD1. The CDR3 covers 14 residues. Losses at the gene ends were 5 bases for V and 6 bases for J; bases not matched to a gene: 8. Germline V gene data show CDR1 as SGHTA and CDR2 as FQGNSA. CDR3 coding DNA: TGTGCCAGCAGCCCAGGGAACAGGGGGCGCGAGCAGTACTTC. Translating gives CASSPGNRGREQYF. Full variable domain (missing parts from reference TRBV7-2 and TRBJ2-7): GAGVSQSPSNKVTEKGKDVELRCDPISGHTALYWYRQSLGQGLEFLIYFQGNSAPDKSGLPSDRFSAERTGGSVSTLTIQRTQQEDSAVYLCASSPGNRGREQYFGPGTRLTVT.

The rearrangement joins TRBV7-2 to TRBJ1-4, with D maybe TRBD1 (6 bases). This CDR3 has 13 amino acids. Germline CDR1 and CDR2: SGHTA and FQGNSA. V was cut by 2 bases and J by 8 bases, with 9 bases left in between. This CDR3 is CASSLRRGEKLFF. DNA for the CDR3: TGTGCCAGCAGCTTACGCAGGGGAGAAAAACTGTTTTTT.

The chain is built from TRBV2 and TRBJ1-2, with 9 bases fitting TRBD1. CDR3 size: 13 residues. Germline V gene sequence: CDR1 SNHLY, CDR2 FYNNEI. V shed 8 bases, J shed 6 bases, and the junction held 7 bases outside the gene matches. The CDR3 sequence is CASGRTGVDGYTF. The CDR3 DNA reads TGTGCCAGCGGTAGGACAGGGGTGGATGGCTACACCTTC.

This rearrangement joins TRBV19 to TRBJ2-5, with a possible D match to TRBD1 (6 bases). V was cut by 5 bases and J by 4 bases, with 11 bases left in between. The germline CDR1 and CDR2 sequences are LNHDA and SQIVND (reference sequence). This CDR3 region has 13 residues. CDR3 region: CASSRQGRETQYF. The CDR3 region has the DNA TGTGCCAGTAGTCGGCAGGGGCGAGAGACCCAGTACTTC.

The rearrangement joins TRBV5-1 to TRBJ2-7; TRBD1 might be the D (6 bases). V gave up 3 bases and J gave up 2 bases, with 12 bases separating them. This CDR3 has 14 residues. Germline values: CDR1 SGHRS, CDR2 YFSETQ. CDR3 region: CASSSTGEAYEQYF. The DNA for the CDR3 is TGCGCCAGCAGCTCGACAGGAGAAGCCTACGAGCAGTACTTC.

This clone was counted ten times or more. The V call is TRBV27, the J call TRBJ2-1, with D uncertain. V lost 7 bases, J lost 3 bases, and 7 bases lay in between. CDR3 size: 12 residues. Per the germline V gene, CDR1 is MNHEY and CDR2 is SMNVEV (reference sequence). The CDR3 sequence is CASTSDYNEQFF. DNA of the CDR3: TGTGCCAGCACATCAGACTACAATGAGCAGTTCTTC.

The CDR3 sequence is CASSFTSGTDTQYF. The CDR3 DNA sequence: TGTGCCAGCAGCTTCACTAGCGGCACAGATACGCAGTATTTT. The rearrangement links TRBV5-4 to TRBJ2-3; 7 bases line up with TRBD2. The V gene's germline CDR1 is SGHNT and CDR2 YYREEE (reference sequence). This CDR3 has 14 residues. J lost 1 base, V lost 2 bases, and 1 base had no gene match. Using reference TRBV5-4 and TRBJ2-3 for the parts outside the CDR3, the full variable domain is ETGVTQSPTHLIKTRGQQVTLRCSSQSGHNTVSWYQQALGQGPQFIFQYYREEENGRGNFPPRFSGLQFPNYSSELNVNALELDDSALYLCASSFTSGTDTQYFGPGTRLTVL.

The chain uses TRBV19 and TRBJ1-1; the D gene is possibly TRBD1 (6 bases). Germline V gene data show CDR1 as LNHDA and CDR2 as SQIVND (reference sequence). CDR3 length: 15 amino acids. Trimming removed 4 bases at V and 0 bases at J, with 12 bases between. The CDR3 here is CASSTDRYMNTEAFF. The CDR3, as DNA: TGTGCCAGTAGTACGGACAGATACATGAACACTGAAGCTTTCTTT.